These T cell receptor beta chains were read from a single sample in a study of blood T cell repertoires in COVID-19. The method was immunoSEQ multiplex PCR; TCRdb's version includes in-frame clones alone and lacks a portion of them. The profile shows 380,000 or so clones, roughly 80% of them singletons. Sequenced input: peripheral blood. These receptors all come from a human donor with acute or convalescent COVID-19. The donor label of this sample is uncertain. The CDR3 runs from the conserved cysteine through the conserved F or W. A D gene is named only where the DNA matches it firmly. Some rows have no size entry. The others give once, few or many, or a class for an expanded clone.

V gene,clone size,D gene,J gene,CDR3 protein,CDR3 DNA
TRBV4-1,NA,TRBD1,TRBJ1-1,CASSQAPDRDEAFF,TGCGCCAGCAGCCAAGCCCCCGACAGGGATGAAGCTTTCTTT
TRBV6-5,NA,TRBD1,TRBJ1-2,CASSRTGKISGYTF,TGTGCCAGCAGTAGGACAGGGAAAATATCCGGCTACACCTTC
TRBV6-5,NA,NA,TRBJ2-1,CASSYIQVINADEQFF,TGTGCCAGCAGTTACATACAGGTTATTAATGCTGATGAGCAGTTCTTC
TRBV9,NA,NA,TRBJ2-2,CASSLPGAGELFF,TGTGCCAGCAGCCTTCCGGGGGCCGGGGAGCTGTTTTTT
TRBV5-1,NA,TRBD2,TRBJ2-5,CASSLGREGETQYF,TGCGCCAGCAGCTTGGGAAGGGAGGGGGAGACCCAGTACTTC
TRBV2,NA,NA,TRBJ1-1,CASFLNKAGKAFF,TGTGCCAGCTTTCTCAATAAGGCAGGGAAAGCTTTCTTT
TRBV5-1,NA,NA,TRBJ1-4,CASSFSGLGEKLFF,TGCGCCAGCAGCTTTTCAGGGTTAGGTGAAAAACTGTTTTTT
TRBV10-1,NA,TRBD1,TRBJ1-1,CASSDGPGQDTEAFF,TGCGCCAGCAGTGATGGCCCTGGACAGGACACTGAAGCTTTCTTT
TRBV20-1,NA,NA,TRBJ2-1,CSASLQAPYNEQFF,TGCAGTGCTAGTTTGCAGGCCCCCTACAATGAGCAGTTCTTC
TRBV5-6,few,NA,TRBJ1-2,CASSFTTSYYGYTF,TGTGCCAGCAGCTTTACGACATCTTACTATGGCTACACCTTC
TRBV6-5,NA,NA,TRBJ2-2,CATPLGRGYLGELFF,TGTGCCACCCCTTTGGGCAGGGGTTACCTCGGGGAGCTGTTTTTT
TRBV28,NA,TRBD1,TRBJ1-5,CASSGGQGLNQPQHF,TGTGCCAGCAGTGGGGGACAGGGACTCAATCAGCCCCAGCATTTT
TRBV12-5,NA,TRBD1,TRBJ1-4,CASGPGQATNEKLFF,TGTGCTAGTGGTCCCGGACAGGCAACTAATGAAAAACTGTTTTTT
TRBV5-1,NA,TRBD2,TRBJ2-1,CASSPTSGGSFEQFF,TGCGCCAGCAGCCCCACTAGCGGGGGGTCTTTTGAGCAGTTCTTC
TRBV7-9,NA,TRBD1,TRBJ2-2,CATDPPTGVVGELFF,TGTGCCACCGACCCGCCGACAGGGGTGGTCGGGGAGCTGTTTTTT
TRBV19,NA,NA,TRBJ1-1,CASDSIQGNTEAFF,TGTGCCAGTGACTCAATACAGGGGAACACTGAAGCTTTCTTT
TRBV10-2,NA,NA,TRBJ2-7,CASRAPSYEQYF,TGCGCCAGCAGAGCTCCCTCCTACGAGCAGTACTTC
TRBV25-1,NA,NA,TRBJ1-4,CASRLAGEGLFF,TGTGCCAGCAGGCTCGCTGGGGAGGGACTGTTTTTT
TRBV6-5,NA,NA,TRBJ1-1,CASSYSSNRANTEAFF,TGTGCCAGCAGTTACTCCTCCAACAGGGCAAACACTGAAGCTTTCTTT
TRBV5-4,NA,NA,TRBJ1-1,CASSEVENTEAFF,TGTGCCAGCAGCGAGGTGGAGAACACTGAAGCTTTCTTT
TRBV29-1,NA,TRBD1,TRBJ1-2,CSGGQTSYGYTF,TGCAGCGGGGGACAGACCTCCTATGGCTACACCTTC
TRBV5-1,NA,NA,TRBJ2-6,CASSLAVGGAGANVLTF,TGCGCCAGCAGCTTGGCCGTAGGGGGAGCTGGGGCCAACGTCCTGACTTTC
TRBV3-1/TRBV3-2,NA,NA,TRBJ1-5,CASSLYGVNQPQHF,TGTGCCAGCAGCCTTTACGGAGTCAATCAGCCCCAGCATTTT